This TCR beta chain was sequenced in a study of T cells in Graves' hyperthyroidism and ophthalmopathy. The table lists this clonotype with a few counts. Its antigen is unidentified. RNA transcripts gave rise to amplified TCR beta CDR3 regions. A first-round RT-PCR of the TCR CDR3 used the HTBI primer set. TCRdb re-analysed the multiplex PCR reads in MiXCR, keeping a single row per CDR3 protein. The sample lists 640,000 or so distinct CDR3 sequences, 14% to 15% occurring once. J was trimmed by 2 bases and V by 0 bases; bases with no gene match: 6. CDR1 and CDR2 (germline): SQVTM, ANQGSEA. The CDR3 is 15 residues long. Study findings and constraints: The blood repertoire included most of the expanded thyroid clonotypes above 0.001.

The source material was blood. The chain uses TRBV29-1 and TRBJ2-7; 8 bases agree with TRBD1. The sequence came from a middle-aged woman with Graves' ophthalmopathy. DNA for the CDR3: TGCAGCGTTGAAGACCGGACAGGGACCCCCTACGAGCAGTACTTC. This encodes CSVEDRTGTPYEQYF.